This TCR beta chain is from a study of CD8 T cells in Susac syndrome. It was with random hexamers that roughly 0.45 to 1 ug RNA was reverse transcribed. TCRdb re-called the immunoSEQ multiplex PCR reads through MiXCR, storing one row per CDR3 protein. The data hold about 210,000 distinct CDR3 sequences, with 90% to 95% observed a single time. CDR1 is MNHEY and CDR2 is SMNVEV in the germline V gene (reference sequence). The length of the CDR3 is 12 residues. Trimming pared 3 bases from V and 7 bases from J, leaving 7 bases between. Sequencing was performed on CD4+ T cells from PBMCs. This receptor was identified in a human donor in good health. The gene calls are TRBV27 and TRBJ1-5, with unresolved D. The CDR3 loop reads CASSFAGQPQHF. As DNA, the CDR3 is TGTGCCAGCAGTTTTGCGGGGCAGCCCCAGCATTTT.